A selection of T cell receptor beta chains follows, all from one sample in a study of blood T cell repertoires in COVID-19. Sequenced by immunoSEQ multiplex PCR; TCRdb stores in-frame clones only, minus some. This table has just over 300,000 clones, approximately 90% appearing once. Specimen: PBMCs or T cells enriched from blood (not recorded which). The receptors stem from a middle-aged woman who had recovered from COVID-19. Each CDR3 is given with its conserved first and last residue. D genes are given only for firm matches. Size values are once, few and many counts, or a class for expanded clones, and some rows have none.

TRBV18,13,NA,NA,TRBJ1-2,CASSPDSLYGYTF,TGTGCCAGCTCACCGGACAGCCTCTATGGCTACACCTTC
TRBV4-3,15,NA,NA,TRBJ2-4,CASSHAEQGPNIQYF,TGCGCCAGCAGCCACGCCGAACAGGGTCCAAACATTCAGTACTTC
TRBV19,14,NA,TRBD2,TRBJ2-5,CASSPLSGGATQYF,TGTGCCAGTAGCCCCCTCTCGGGGGGGGCGACCCAGTACTTC
TRBV19,17,NA,TRBD1,TRBJ1-6,CASSKGGQGRLNSPLHF,TGTGCCAGTAGTAAGGGAGGACAGGGCCGACTTAATTCACCCCTCCACTTT
TRBV7-9,14,once,NA,TRBJ2-5,CASSLGAAGETQYF,TGTGCCAGCAGCCTAGGAGCAGCAGGAGAGACCCAGTACTTC
TRBV13,15,NA,NA,TRBJ2-3,CASSLGTERADTQYF,TGTGCCAGCAGCTTAGGGACAGAAAGAGCAGATACGCAGTATTTT
TRBV18,15,NA,TRBD1,TRBJ1-1,CASSLRTGDNTEAFF,TGTGCCAGCTCACTCCGGACAGGGGACAACACTGAAGCTTTCTTT
TRBV7-2,15,NA,TRBD2,TRBJ2-1,CASSLAGTILNEQFF,TGTGCCAGCAGCTTAGCCGGGACTATCCTGAATGAGCAGTTCTTC
TRBV5-1,14,NA,TRBD1,TRBJ1-2,CASSLPGQGYGYTF,TGCGCCAGCAGCTTGCCGGGACAGGGGTATGGCTACACCTTC
TRBV7-2,13,NA,NA,TRBJ2-2,CASSPAVTGELFF,TGTGCCAGCAGTCCGGCGGTTACCGGGGAGCTGTTTTTT
TRBV7-2,14,once,NA,TRBJ2-3,CASSLERAKDTQYF,TGTGCCAGCAGCTTAGAGAGGGCCAAAGATACGCAGTATTTT